This TCR beta chain stems from a study of neurological immune-mediated disorders. V lost 0 bases and J 0 bases, leaving 16 bases between the germline ends. The CDR3 is made up of 19 amino acids. Germline lookup yields CDR1 SGHRS and CDR2 YFSETQ. For the unsorted libraries, 2 million PBMCs stored at -80 C served as input. This clonotype was detected many times. Each CDR3 protein gets one entry after TCRdb re-called the 5' RACE reads with MiXCR. Of about 66,000 distinct CDR3 sequences detected, nearly 3.5% appear once; the ten largest clones hold more than 3%. The gene calls are TRBV5-1 and TRBJ2-6, with no clear D. The clonotype originates from a man in his forties with multiple sclerosis. Sequenced input: PBMCs. CDR3 amino acids: CASSLVEIADFSGANVLTF. CDR3 bases: TGCGCCAGCAGCTTGGTCGAGATCGCCGACTTCTCTGGGGCCAACGTCCTGACTTTC. Using reference TRBV5-1 and TRBJ2-6 for the parts outside the CDR3, the full variable domain is KAGVTQTPRYLIKTRGQQVTLSCSPISGHRSVSWYQQTPGQGLQFLFEYFSETQRNKGNFPGRFSGRQFSNSRSEMNVSTLELGDSALYLCASSLVEIADFSGANVLTFGAGSRLTVL.